The 21 T cell receptor beta chains given below trace back to one sample, sequenced in a study of blood T cell repertoires in COVID-19. Sequencing was performed with immunoSEQ multiplex PCR; in TCRdb, only in-frame clones are kept and a portion is missing. The data show approximately 150,000 clones, over 80% seen once. Sequences were obtained from peripheral blood. These receptors were collected from a man older than 75 with acute or convalescent COVID-19.

The V gene is TRBV15, the J gene TRBJ2-1, with 7 bases fitting TRBD1. This CDR3 has 14 amino acids. Trimming took 4 bases from V and 5 from J; bases not matched to a gene: 5. In germline, CDR1 is LNHNV, CDR2 YYDKDF (reference sequence). CDR3 loop: CATSIRQGNNEQFF. CDR3 DNA sequence: TGTGCCACCAGCATCAGACAGGGAAACAATGAGCAGTTCTTC.

The rearrangement links TRBV29-1 to TRBJ1-2; possibly TRBD1 for D (6 bases). The CDR3 runs 11 residues. Trimming took 6 bases from V and 6 from J, leaving 11 bases between them. The germline V gene encodes CDR1 SQVTM and CDR2 ANQGSEA. This CDR3 reads CSVSGVDGYTF. As DNA, the CDR3 is TGCAGCGTATCAGGGGTCGATGGCTACACCTTC.

This clone has a single count. This chain joins TRBV2 and TRBJ2-7; 9 bases agree with TRBD2. J was trimmed by 2 bases and V by 7 bases; bases with no gene match: 12. This CDR3 contains 16 residues. Germline values: CDR1 SNHLY, CDR2 FYNNEI. CDR3 nucleotide sequence: TGTGCCAGCACCCTCGCGGGGGGGATCCGGCCCTACGAGCAGTACTTC. Translation gives CASTLAGGIRPYEQYF.

The J gene is TRBJ1-2, the V gene TRBV4-1; no clear D. V lost 1 base to trimming and J lost 4 bases, with 7 bases between them. CDR1 is MGHRA, CDR2 YSYEKL, per germline. The CDR3 totals 13 residues. The CDR3 nucleotides read TGCGCCAGCAGCCAAGTTGGGAGCTATGGCTACACCTTC. Translating it yields CASSQVGSYGYTF.

This clone came up a few times. The chain is built from TRBV6-5 and TRBJ2-1, with D possibly being TRBD1 (6 bases). The V gene's germline CDR1 is MNHEY and CDR2 SVGAGI. This CDR3 region has 14 residues. Between the trimmed V and J ends, which lost 10 bases and 0 bases, there was a span of 13 bases. In DNA, the CDR3 is TGTGCCACTATCCGGGACACCTCCTACAATGAGCAGTTCTTC. Translated: CATIRDTSYNEQFF.

This clone was picked up one time. This chain links TRBV28 with TRBJ2-4; 11 nucleotides line up with TRBD2. The CDR3 is 15 amino acids. J gave up 6 bases and V 6 bases, and 7 bases lay outside the gene matches. Germline assignment: CDR1 MDHEN and CDR2 SYDVKM. The CDR3 reads CASSQPLAGVNIQYF. CDR3 nucleotides: TGTGCCAGCAGCCAGCCACTAGCGGGAGTAAACATTCAGTACTTC.

This rearrangement joins TRBV6-4 to TRBJ1-1, with D tentatively TRBD1 (5 bases). CDR3 length: 16 residues. Per the germline V gene, CDR1 is MRHNA and CDR2 is SNTAGT. V was clipped by 6 bases and J by 5 bases, with 22 bases between them. CDR3 protein: CASSATPTGGGTEAFF. As DNA, the CDR3 is TGTGCCAGCAGCGCAACGCCGACCGGGGGGGGGACTGAAGCTTTCTTT.

Concerning this clone: Relative to the germline gene, one junction end is altered; a read error may explain this. The V gene is TRBV6-1, the J gene TRBJ1-6, with 9 bases matching TRBD1. In germline, CDR1 is MNHNS, CDR2 SASEGT. This CDR3 region has 16 residues. The CDR3 spells CASREDRGSYNSPLHF. For the CDR3, the DNA is TGTGCCAGCAGGGAAGACAGGGGGTCCTATAATTCACCCCTCCACTTT.

V gene TRBV5-4 combines with J gene TRBJ2-7, with a tentative D call TRBD2 (6 bases). The CDR3 is 14 amino acids. CDR1 and CDR2 from the germline V gene are SGHNT and YYREEE (reference sequence). Trimming pared 4 bases from V and 3 bases from J, leaving 14 bases between. CDR3 DNA: TGTGCCAGCAGCCTCCCGGGACTTAACTACGAGCAGTACTTC. Its translation is CASSLPGLNYEQYF.

The chain carries TRBV18 and TRBJ2-1, with D possibly being TRBD1 (5 bases). The CDR3 totals 16 residues. The V end lost 3 bases, the J end lost 5 bases, and 17 bases lay between the germline ends. Germline CDR1 KGHSH, CDR2 LQKENI. CDR3 sequence reads: CASSPGAGLENNEQFF. The CDR3 region has the DNA TGTGCCAGCTCACCGGGTGCAGGGCTAGAGAACAATGAGCAGTTCTTC.

V and J are TRBV24-1 and TRBJ1-5; TRBD1 matches 9 bases. This CDR3 region has 16 residues. V lost 6 bases and J lost 2; bases outside the gene matches: 7. Per the germline V gene, CDR1 is KGHDR and CDR2 is SFDVKD. The CDR3 DNA follows: TGTGCCACCAGTCAAACAGGGGGCAACGGCAATCAGCCCCAGCATTTT. Its protein is CATSQTGGNGNQPQHF.

The chain employs TRBV28 and TRBJ1-6; D ambiguous. CDR3 length: 15 residues. Germline CDR1 is MDHEN and CDR2 is SYDVKM. The ends were cut back, 7 bases at V and 8 bases at J, with 18 bases in the middle. The CDR3 coding sequence is TGTGCCAGCAACCCCCCGGGCCTGAGGGATTCACCCCTCCACTTT. Translation gives CASNPPGLRDSPLHF.

This clone occurred once. V usage is TRBV5-1 and J usage is TRBJ2-3, with D possibly matching TRBD2 (6 bases). Looked up from germline, CDR1 is SGHRS and CDR2 is YFSETQ. The CDR3 loop spans 15 amino acids. V was pared by 0 bases and J by 2 bases, with 10 bases between. CDR3 sequence reads: CASSLEAGPTDTQYF. CDR3 nucleotides: TGCGCCAGCAGCTTGGAGGCGGGGCCCACAGATACGCAGTATTTT.

The chain combines TRBV5-7 with TRBJ1-3; the D is unclear. TRBV5-7 counts as an open reading frame of uncertain function. The CDR3 is made up of 17 amino acids. Trimming took off 0 bases at V and 0 bases at J, with 13 bases between the two ends. CDR3: CASSLGYRGTSGNTIYF. The CDR3 DNA sequence: TGTGCCAGCAGCTTGGGGTACCGGGGTACCTCTGGAAACACCATATATTTT.

The gene calls are TRBV11-2 and TRBJ2-4; no clear D gene. CDR3 length: 15 amino acids. V dropped 0 bases and J dropped 3 bases, with 9 bases sitting between them. The germline V gene has CDR1 SGHAT and CDR2 FQNNGV. The CDR3 DNA is TGTGCCAGCAGCTTAGAGGTGGTTAGCAAAAACATTCAGTACTTC. Encoded protein: CASSLEVVSKNIQYF.

V gene TRBV29-1 combines with J gene TRBJ1-1, with D possibly TRBD1 on 5 matching bases. The ends were cut back, 4 bases at V and 4 bases at J, with 13 bases in the middle. CDR1 is SQVTM, CDR2 ANQGSEA, per germline. The CDR3 spans 13 residues. The CDR3 protein is CSVAVQGGTEAFF. The DNA of the CDR3 is TGCAGCGTTGCGGTGCAGGGAGGCACTGAAGCTTTCTTT.

The rearrangement uses TRBV6-6 and TRBJ2-7, with 11 bases matching TRBD2. CDR1 and CDR2 (germline): MNHNY, SVGAGI (reference sequence). Trimming took 6 bases from V and 0 from J; bases not matched to a gene: 1. The CDR3 loop spans 14 amino acids. The CDR3 reads CASRLAGASYEQYF. The DNA of the CDR3 is TGTGCCAGCAGACTAGCGGGGGCCTCCTACGAGCAGTACTTC.

V usage is TRBV6-6 and J usage is TRBJ1-6; 8 nucleotides align to TRBD1. V gave up 3 bases and J gave up 10 bases; unmatched junction bases: 8. CDR3 length: 15 amino acids. Germline lookup yields CDR1 MNHNY and CDR2 SVGAGI (reference sequence). The CDR3 coding sequence is TGTGCCAGCAGTTATGGGGGACAGGCGGGCTCACCCCTCCACTTT. Residues: CASSYGGQAGSPLHF.

This sequence joins TRBV27 and TRBJ1-2, with TRBD1 matching over 9 bases. The germline gives CDR1 MNHEY, CDR2 SMNVEV (reference sequence). The CDR3 has 14 residues. Trimming cost V 3 bases and J 5 bases; bases outside gene matches: 4. The CDR3 bases are TGTGCCAGCAGTTTGGGACAGGGAAGGTATGGCTACACCTTC. Protein product: CASSLGQGRYGYTF.

The chain uses TRBV19 and TRBJ2-3; 11 bases fit TRBD2. This CDR3 spans 17 amino acids. CDR1 is LNHDA, CDR2 SQIVND, per germline (reference sequence). V lost 3 bases to trimming and J lost 1 base; unmatched junction nucleotides: 6. CDR3 coding DNA: TGTGCCAGTAGTATGGTAGCGGGGGGGCTGGGCACAGATACGCAGTATTTT. Residues: CASSMVAGGLGTDTQYF. Full variable domain (missing parts from reference TRBV19 and TRBJ2-3): DGGITQSPKYLFRKEGQNVTLSCEQNLNHDAMYWYRQDPGQGLRLIYYSQIVNDFQKGDIAEGYSVSREKKESFPLTVTSAQKNPTAFYLCASSMVAGGLGTDTQYFGPGTRLTVL.

The J gene is TRBJ1-6, the V gene TRBV7-2; possibly TRBD1 for D (5 bases). The CDR3 runs to 16 residues. Trimming left V 1 base short and J 8 bases short, with 15 bases between. Looked up from germline, CDR1 is SGHTA and CDR2 is FQGNSA. CDR3 sequence (DNA): TGTGCCAGCAGCTTAGGGGGCGCGGGGGTTGATTCACCCCTCCACTTT. Translation gives CASSLGGAGVDSPLHF.